This T cell receptor (beta chain) was retrieved from a study of T cells in Graves' hyperthyroidism and ophthalmopathy. In germline, CDR1 is MNHEY, CDR2 SMNVEV (reference sequence). The CDR3 covers 14 residues. J gave up 2 bases and V 6 bases, and 3 bases lay outside the gene matches. Exclusion of patients followed from uncontrolled infection, other autoimmune disease, pregnancy or lactation. Approximately 9.3 ml of fresh peripheral blood supplied the PBMCs. Ten or more counts support this clonotype. RNA transcripts gave rise to amplified TCR beta CDR3 regions. The HTBI primer set drove a first-round RT-PCR of the TCR CDR3. TCRdb independently ran MiXCR on the multiplex PCR reads; one entry per CDR3 protein. The profile covers around 200,000 distinct CDR3 sequences, with about 15% appearing a single time and around 27% taken by the ten largest.

This sequence originates from a woman in her forties or fifties with Graves' hyperthyroidism. The sequenced sample consisted of blood. This chain connects TRBV27 to TRBJ1-1; TRBD1 matches 10 bases. CDR3 residues: CASSRDRGNTEAFF. CDR3 in DNA: TGTGCCAGCAGCCGGGACAGGGGCAACACTGAAGCTTTCTTT.